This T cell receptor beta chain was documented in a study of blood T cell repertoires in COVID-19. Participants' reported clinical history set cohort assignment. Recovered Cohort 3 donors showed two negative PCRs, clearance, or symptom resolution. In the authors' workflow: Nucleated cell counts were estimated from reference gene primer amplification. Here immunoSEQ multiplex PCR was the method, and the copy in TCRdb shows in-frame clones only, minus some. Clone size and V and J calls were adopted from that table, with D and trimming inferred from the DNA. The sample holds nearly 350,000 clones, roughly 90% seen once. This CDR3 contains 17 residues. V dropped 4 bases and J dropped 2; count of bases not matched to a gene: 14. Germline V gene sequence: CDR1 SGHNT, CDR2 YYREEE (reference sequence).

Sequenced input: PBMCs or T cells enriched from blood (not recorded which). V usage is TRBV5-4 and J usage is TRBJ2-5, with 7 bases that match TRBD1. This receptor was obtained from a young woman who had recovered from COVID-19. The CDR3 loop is CASSPAGGSRRQETQYF. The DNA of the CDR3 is TGTGCCAGCAGCCCGGCAGGGGGTTCTCGGCGGCAAGAGACCCAGTACTTC. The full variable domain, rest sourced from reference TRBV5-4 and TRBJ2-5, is ETGVTQSPTHLIKTRGQQVTLRCSSQSGHNTVSWYQQALGQGPQFIFQYYREEENGRGNFPPRFSGLQFPNYSSELNVNALELDDSALYLCASSPAGGSRRQETQYFGPGTRLLVL.